One T cell receptor (beta chain) is described in this entry. Its antigen remains unknown. CDR3 length equals 14 residues. The V segment lost 5 bases and the J segment 4 bases; nucleotides outside the gene matches: 5. These data come from a study of T cell repertoires in cytomegalovirus infection. TCRdb called the reads again in MiXCR, with one record for every CDR3 protein. The sample includes 60,000 to 80,000 distinct CDR3 sequences, around 20% seen only once; the top ten take roughly 73%. The specimen comprised CD8+ T cells from cultured PBMCs, sampled from culture after CMV antigen stimulation. The source of this sequence is a human donor in good health (CMV status not recorded). Some clones in this sample may be carry-over from other donors' samples. The V call is TRBV12-3 or TRBV12-4, the J call TRBJ1-5; 7 positions match TRBD1. This chain's CDR3 is CASSEGAENQPQHF. The DNA for the CDR3 is TGTGCCAGCAGTGAGGGGGCAGAGAATCAGCCCCAGCATTTT.